The 14 T cell receptor beta chains in this list originate from one sample, sequenced in a study of shared clonotypes between healthy human individuals. Sequenced by immunoSEQ multiplex PCR; TCRdb stores in-frame clones only, minus some. The sample shows 950,000 to 1,100,000 clones, more than 75% of them seen only once. The sequenced sample consisted of memory CD4+ T cells from PBMCs. Subset in this sample: CD45RA-negative fraction. These TCRs come from a man between 18 and 35 years old in good health. Some clones in this sample may be carry-over from other donors' samples.

V gene TRBV5-4 combines with J gene TRBJ1-2, with TRBD1 as a possible D gene (6 bases). This CDR3 has 15 amino acids. The V end was cut by 0 bases, the J end by 6 bases, with 15 bases between. Germline V lookup: CDR1 SGHNT, CDR2 YYREEE (reference sequence). The CDR3 sequence: CASSLARGARDGYTF. DNA of the CDR3: TGTGCCAGCAGCTTGGCCCGGGGGGCGAGGGATGGCTACACCTTC.

This clone was recorded a few times. The V gene is TRBV27, the J gene TRBJ1-2; 7 bases agree with TRBD1. Germline V gene data show CDR1 as MNHEY and CDR2 as SMNVEV (reference sequence). This CDR3 has 18 residues. The V segment lost 6 bases and the J segment 3 bases; nucleotides outside the gene matches: 19. In nucleotides, the CDR3 is TGTGCCAGCAGGAGATTAGCCGATACAGGGGCCAAGGACTATGGCTACACCTTC. As protein: CASRRLADTGAKDYGYTF.

This chain connects TRBV2 to TRBJ1-1, with TRBD1 matching 8 bases. This CDR3 contains 15 residues. The J segment lost 4 bases and the V segment lost 9 bases, leaving 13 bases of the junction unmatched. Germline V gene data show CDR1 as SNHLY and CDR2 as FYNNEI. CDR3 sequence reads: CASSGQAVGVTEAFF. DNA of the CDR3: TGTGCCAGTTCGGGACAGGCCGTCGGAGTCACTGAAGCTTTCTTT.

The V call is TRBV7-2, the J call TRBJ2-1, with no clear D. The CDR3 extends over 14 amino acids. Germline values: CDR1 SGHTA, CDR2 FQGNSA. Trimming shortened V by 5 bases and J by 4 bases, and 12 bases separated the two germline ends. CDR3 in amino acids: CASSLQPTYNEQFF. CDR3 coding DNA: TGTGCCAGCAGCCTACAGCCTACTTACAATGAGCAGTTCTTC.

V is TRBV29-1 and J is TRBJ2-3; 10 nucleotides line up with TRBD2. This CDR3 is 15 amino acids long. Germline-derived CDR1 and CDR2 are SQVTM and ANQGSEA. V gave up 4 bases and J gave up 2 bases; unmatched junction bases: 6. The CDR3: CSVVVAGGPTDTQYF. DNA for the CDR3: TGCAGCGTTGTAGTAGCGGGAGGCCCCACAGATACGCAGTATTTT.

The CDR3 nucleotides read TGTGCCAGCAGCCCCAGGACAGGGGGCGCGGCTGAAGCTTTCTTT. Its translation: CASSPRTGGAAEAFF. The V call is TRBV5-4, the J call TRBJ1-1; 11 bases are shared with TRBD1. V lost 4 bases and J lost 6; bases outside the gene matches: 8. Germline-derived CDR1 and CDR2 are SGHNT and YYREEE (reference sequence). There are 15 residues in the CDR3.

This clone was detected only a few times. J is TRBJ1-1 and V is TRBV28, with 7 bases lining up with TRBD1. This CDR3 is 14 amino acids long. Trimming cost V 8 bases and J 5 bases; bases outside gene matches: 11. Germline CDR1 MDHEN, CDR2 SYDVKM. The CDR3 is CASPPPTGRTEAFF. In nucleotides, the CDR3 is TGTGCCAGCCCCCCCCCGACAGGGAGGACTGAAGCTTTCTTT.

This chain uses TRBV29-1 with TRBJ2-7, with D perhaps being TRBD1 or TRBD2 (7 bases each). The CDR3 is 12 residues long. The V end was cut by 8 bases, the J end by 7 bases, with 18 bases between. In germline, CDR1 is SQVTM, CDR2 ANQGSEA. The CDR3 nucleotides are TGCAGCTCAAAGCGGCAGGGGGGGGAGCAGTACTTC. This codes for CSSKRQGGEQYF.

The chain is built from TRBV28 and TRBJ2-5, with D possibly being TRBD2 (5 bases). V was clipped by 6 bases and J by 7 bases, with 18 bases between them. CDR1 is MDHEN, CDR2 SYDVKM, per germline. This CDR3 region has 14 residues. In DNA, the CDR3 is TGTGCCAGCAGACCGGCCGGGGTCACACGGACCCAGTACTTC. The encoded protein is CASRPAGVTRTQYF.

This chain connects TRBV15 to TRBJ2-4; a weak D match, TRBD1 (6 bases). Germline CDR1 reads LNHNV; CDR2 reads YYDKDF (reference sequence). This CDR3 contains 16 residues. Trimming shortened V by 0 bases and J by 0 bases, and 9 bases separated the two germline ends. The CDR3 nucleotides are TGTGCCACCAGCAGAGAGGGGGCGGTAGCCAAAAACATTCAGTACTTC. Its translation is CATSREGAVAKNIQYF.

The V gene is TRBV7-3, the J gene TRBJ2-7; TRBD2 matches 10 bases. Germline CDR1 is SGHTA and CDR2 is FQGTGA. V shed 5 bases, J shed 3 bases, and the junction held 7 bases outside the gene matches. The CDR3 is made up of 15 amino acids. The CDR3 DNA follows: TGTGCCAGCAGCCCTGGGGCTAGCGGGAGCTACGAGCAGTACTTC. Its protein is CASSPGASGSYEQYF.

The rearrangement links TRBV7-2 to TRBJ1-1; D possibly corresponds to TRBD1 (6 bases). Deletions cut 5 bases from V and 0 bases from J, with 13 bases between. This CDR3 spans 15 amino acids. Germline V lookup: CDR1 SGHTA, CDR2 FQGNSA. The CDR3 nucleotides are TGTGCCAGCAGCCGTCAAGGGGGGATGAACACTGAAGCTTTCTTT. It is translated as CASSRQGGMNTEAFF.

The chain joins TRBV4-2 to TRBJ1-2; TRBD1 agrees at 7 bases. Germline CDR1 is LGHNA and CDR2 is YNFKEQ. CDR3 length: 18 residues. J lost 3 bases, V lost 3 bases, and 16 bases had no gene match. The CDR3 bases are TGTGCCAGCAGCCAGAGGCCCGGGACAGCCTTATTTTACTATGGCTACACCTTC. Protein product: CASSQRPGTALFYYGYTF.

The V gene is TRBV9, the J gene TRBJ2-5; 9 bases are shared with TRBD1. Trimming removed 3 bases from V and 5 bases from J; junction bases left unmatched: 11. CDR1 is SGDLS, CDR2 YYNGEE, per germline. The CDR3 consists of 16 residues. The chain's CDR3 is CASSALGTGFTETQYF. In DNA form, the CDR3 reads TGTGCCAGCAGCGCTCTCGGGACAGGGTTCACGGAGACCCAGTACTTC.